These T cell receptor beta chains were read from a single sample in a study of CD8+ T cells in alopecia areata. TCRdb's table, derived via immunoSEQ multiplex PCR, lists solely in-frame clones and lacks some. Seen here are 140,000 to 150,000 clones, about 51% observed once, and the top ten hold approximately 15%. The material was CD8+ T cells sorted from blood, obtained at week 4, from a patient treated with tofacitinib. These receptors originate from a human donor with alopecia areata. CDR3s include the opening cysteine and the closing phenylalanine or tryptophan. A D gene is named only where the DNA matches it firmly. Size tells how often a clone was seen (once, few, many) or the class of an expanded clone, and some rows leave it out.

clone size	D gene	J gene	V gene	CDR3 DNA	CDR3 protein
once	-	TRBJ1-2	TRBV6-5	TGTGCCAGCAGTTACCCAGACAGTCTCCCGAACTATGGCTACACCTTC	CASSYPDSLPNYGYTF
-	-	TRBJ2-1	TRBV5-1	TGCGCCAGCAGTCTACTAGGCAATGAGCAGTTCTTC	CASSLLGNEQFF
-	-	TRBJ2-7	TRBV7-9	TGTGCCAGCAGCTCTCAGGATTACGAGCAGTACTTC	CASSSQDYEQYF
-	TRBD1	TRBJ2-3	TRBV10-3	TGTGCCATCAGTGAATTCGGACAGGCGCTGAAACCAGATACGCAGTATTTT	CAISEFGQALKPDTQYF
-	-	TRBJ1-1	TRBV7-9	TGTGCCAGCGGTCAGAGGGCTAAGAACACTGAAGCTTTCTTT	CASGQRAKNTEAFF
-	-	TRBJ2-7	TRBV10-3	TGTGCCACACAACACAGGGACTCCTACGAGCAGTACTTC	CATQHRDSYEQYF
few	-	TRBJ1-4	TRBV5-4	TGTGCCAGCAGCTTGCCTGAAAGGAATGAAAAACTGTTTTTT	CASSLPERNEKLFF
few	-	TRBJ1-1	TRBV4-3	TGCGCCAGCAGCCAAGTTCTCGCCGGGAACACTGAAGCTTTCTTT	CASSQVLAGNTEAFF
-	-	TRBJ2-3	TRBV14	TGTGCCAGCAGCCAAGATGGGGTAGCGAGGTACACAGATACGCAGTATTTT	CASSQDGVARYTDTQYF
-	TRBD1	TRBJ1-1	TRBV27	TGTGCCAGCAGTTCGGTGGGGACAGGGTGGACTGAAGCTTTCTTT	CASSSVGTGWTEAFF
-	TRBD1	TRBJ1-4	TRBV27	TGTGCCAGCAGGGGACAGGGGGTGGGTGAAAAACTGTTTTTT	CASRGQGVGEKLFF
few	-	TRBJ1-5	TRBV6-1	TGTGCCAGCAGTGAAAGGGCAATGAAAGGGCAGCCCCAGCATTTT	CASSERAMKGQPQHF
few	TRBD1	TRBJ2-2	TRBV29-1	TGCAGCGTTGAGGGACAGTCGAACACCGGGGAGCTGTTTTTT	CSVEGQSNTGELFF
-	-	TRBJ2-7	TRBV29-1	TGCAGCGTCGACGACAGCTACGAGCAGTACTTC	CSVDDSYEQYF
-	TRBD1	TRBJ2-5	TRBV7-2	TGTGCCAGCAGCTTGTTGACAGGGGGAGAGGGAGAGACCCAGTACTTC	CASSLLTGGEGETQYF
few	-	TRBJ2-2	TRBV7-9	TGTGCCAGCAGTTATGACCCCGGGGAGCTGTTTTTT	CASSYDPGELFF
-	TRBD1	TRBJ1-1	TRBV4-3	TGCGCCAGCAGCCTATGGACAGGGCGAGACGAAGCTTTCTTT	CASSLWTGRDEAFF
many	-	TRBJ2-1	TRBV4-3	TGCGCCAGCGCCGAGCGCTGGGACAATGAGCAGTTCTTC	CASAERWDNEQFF
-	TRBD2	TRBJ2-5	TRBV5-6	TGTGCCAGCAGCCTTAGTCCCGGGACTAGCCAAGAGACCCAGTACTTC	CASSLSPGTSQETQYF
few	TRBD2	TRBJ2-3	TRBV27	TGTGCCAGCAGTTCACCTTCTAGCGGGGGAGGAGATACGCAGTATTTT	CASSSPSSGGGDTQYF
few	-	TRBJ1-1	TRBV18	TGTGCCAGCTCACCATTCAGGGAGGATAACACTGAAGCTTTCTTT	CASSPFREDNTEAFF
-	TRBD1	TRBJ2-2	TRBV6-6	TGTGCCAGCAGCACCGACAGGGACACCGGGGAGCTGTTTTTT	CASSTDRDTGELFF
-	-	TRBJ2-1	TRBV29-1	TGCAGCGTTGACTCTCCGGGACATCCTACAATGTTGCAGTTCTTC	CSVDSPGHPTMLQFF
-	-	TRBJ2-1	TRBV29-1	TGCAGCGTTGAAGATCGGGGGAATGAGCAGTTCTTC	CSVEDRGNEQFF
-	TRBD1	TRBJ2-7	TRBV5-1	TGCGCCAGCAGCCTCCAGACAGGGAGCTCCTACGAGCAGTACTTC	CASSLQTGSSYEQYF
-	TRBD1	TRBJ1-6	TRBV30	TGTGCCTGGAGTGTATTGGGACAGGGGTTTTCACCCCTCCACTTT	CAWSVLGQGFSPLHF
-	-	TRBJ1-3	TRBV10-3	TGTGCCATCAGTGGTCTGGGTAGCTCTGGAAACACCATATATTTT	CAISGLGSSGNTIYF
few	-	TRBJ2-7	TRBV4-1	TGCGCCAGCGCCCCCACGAGCTCCTACGAGCAGTACTTC	CASAPTSSYEQYF
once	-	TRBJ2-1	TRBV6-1	TGTGCCAGCAGTGAATTCCCGAACCCCAGGTATGAGCAGTTCTTC	CASSEFPNPRYEQFF
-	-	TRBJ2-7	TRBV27	TGTGCCAGCAGTTTTCTGGACGAGCAGTACTTC	CASSFLDEQYF
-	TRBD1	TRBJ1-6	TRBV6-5	TGTGCCAGCAGTTACGGACAGGGCCAATCACCCCTCCACTTT	CASSYGQGQSPLHF
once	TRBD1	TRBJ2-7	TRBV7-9	TGTGCCAGCAGCTCCCGGACAGGGAGCCACGAGCAGTACTTC	CASSSRTGSHEQYF
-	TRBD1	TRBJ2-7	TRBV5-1	TGCGCCAGCAGCTCCGGGACAGGGGGTTCCTACGAGCAGTACTTC	CASSSGTGGSYEQYF
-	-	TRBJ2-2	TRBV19	TGTGCCAGTACAGGGACCGGGGAGCTGTTTTTT	CASTGTGELFF
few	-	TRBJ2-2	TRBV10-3	TGTGCCATCAGTGAGTCCGGGGAGCTGTTTTTT	CAISESGELFF